One sample yielded the 21 T cell receptor beta chains listed below, sequenced in a study of T cells in Graves' hyperthyroidism and ophthalmopathy. Amplification targeted TCR beta CDR3 regions from RNA transcripts. HTBI primers drove first-round RT-PCR of the TCR CDR3. TCRdb re-called the multiplex PCR reads through MiXCR, storing one row per CDR3 protein. This sample has about 270,000 distinct CDR3 sequences, with 22% found just once. Material: blood. The receptors shown here come from a man aged 30-40 years with Graves' ophthalmopathy.

In this sample, this clonotype turned up a few times. V and J are TRBV7-2 and TRBJ2-7, with TRBD2 matching over 10 bases. Unmatched junction bases numbered 5, after V lost 3 bases and J lost 3 bases. Per the germline V gene, CDR1 is SGHTA and CDR2 is FQGNSA. This CDR3 spans 15 amino acids. For the CDR3, the DNA is TGTGCCAGCAGCTTCCTTCCTAGCGGGAGCTACGAGCAGTACTTC. This encodes CASSFLPSGSYEQYF.

The table lists this clonotype with a few counts. The gene calls are TRBV5-1 and TRBJ2-1; D may be TRBD1 (5 bases). Trimming removed 4 bases at V and 7 bases at J, with 9 bases between. The CDR3 covers 12 residues. CDR1 and CDR2 (germline): SGHRS, YFSETQ. The CDR3 region has the DNA TGCGCCAGCAGCATGGGGCGGAATGAGCAGTTCTTC. Residues: CASSMGRNEQFF.

This clonotype appeared a few times. The gene calls are TRBV28 and TRBJ1-1, with D uncertain. Trimming pared 4 bases from V and 7 bases from J, leaving 13 bases between. This CDR3 contains 13 residues. Germline V gene sequence: CDR1 MDHEN, CDR2 SYDVKM. CDR3 sequence (DNA): TGTGCCAGCAGTTCCGCGGACCGAATTGAAGCTTTCTTT. Amino acids: CASSSADRIEAFF.

The J gene is TRBJ1-1, the V gene TRBV10-3, with a possible D match to TRBD1 (6 bases). The CDR3 has 17 residues. From germline, CDR1 is ENHRY and CDR2 SYGVKD. V gave up 4 bases and J gave up 0 bases, with 18 bases separating them. CDR3 in DNA: TGTGCCATCAGTGCAGGGCAGGGGAGGAGTATGAACACTGAAGCTTTCTTT. Translated, it gives CAISAGQGRSMNTEAFF.

This clonotype was seen a few times. In DNA form, the CDR3 reads TGTGCCACCAGCGGAACAGGGGTGAATTCACCCCTCCACTTT. It encodes CATSGTGVNSPLHF. V usage is TRBV24-1 and J usage is TRBJ1-6; 7 bases are shared with TRBD1. Germline-derived CDR1 and CDR2 are KGHDR and SFDVKD. V lost 7 bases and J lost 7; bases outside the gene matches: 6. This CDR3 spans 14 amino acids.

Many counts were recorded for this clonotype. This chain uses TRBV3-1 with TRBJ2-3, with D perhaps matching TRBD2 (5 bases). Trimming shortened V by 8 bases and J by 4 bases, and 19 bases separated the two germline ends. There are 15 residues in the CDR3. The germline gives CDR1 LGHDT, CDR2 YNNKEL (reference sequence). This chain's CDR3 is CASRPKRGSPDTQYF. The CDR3 region has the DNA TGTGCCAGCCGTCCTAAACGGGGAAGCCCAGATACGCAGTATTTT.

This clonotype was found a few times. The rearrangement joins TRBV7-3 to TRBJ1-5; D ambiguous. This CDR3 is 13 amino acids long. V was shortened by 2 bases and J by 5 bases, with 7 bases between the two germline ends. From germline, CDR1 is SGHTA and CDR2 FQGTGA. CDR3 in amino acids: CASSLAPDQPQHF. CDR3 coding DNA: TGTGCCAGCAGCTTAGCCCCGGATCAGCCCCAGCATTTT.

This clonotype was observed a handful of times. The V and J genes are TRBV28 and TRBJ2-1; D is undetermined. The CDR3 covers 12 residues. Germline V gene sequence: CDR1 MDHEN, CDR2 SYDVKM. The V end was cut by 8 bases, the J end by 5 bases, with 10 bases between. The CDR3 region has the DNA TGTGCCAGCGCTCTTTTAGACAATGAGCAGTTCTTC. It yields the protein CASALLDNEQFF.

V usage is TRBV9 and J usage is TRBJ2-1, with 14 bases fitting TRBD2. Losses at the gene ends were 2 bases for V and 6 bases for J; bases not matched to a gene: 1. Per the germline V gene, CDR1 is SGDLS and CDR2 is YYNGEE. This CDR3 spans 15 amino acids. This chain's CDR3 is CASSVGLAGANEQFF. CDR3 sequence (DNA): TGTGCCAGCAGCGTGGGACTAGCGGGAGCCAATGAGCAGTTCTTC.

This clonotype has ten or more counts. V and J are TRBV28 and TRBJ2-7; 9 nucleotides agree with TRBD1. With 1 base clipped from V and 0 bases from J, the junction kept 4 bases outside the gene matches. CDR1 and CDR2 (germline): MDHEN, SYDVKM. The CDR3 spans 16 residues. This CDR3 is CASSLSGTGLSYEQYF. As DNA, the CDR3 is TGTGCCAGCAGTTTATCCGGGACAGGGCTCTCCTACGAGCAGTACTTC.

A note on this clonotype: This could be a read error, since a much larger clone is one nucleotide away. The rearrangement joins TRBV11-2 to TRBJ2-1, with D uncertain. Germline values: CDR1 SGHAT, CDR2 FQNNGV. The CDR3 length is 14 residues. The CDR3 sequence: CASSSTRTQDERFF. CDR3 DNA: TGTGCCAGCAGCTCCACTCGCACGCAAGATGAGCGGTTCTTC.

This clonotype was counted many times. The V gene is TRBV7-2, the J gene TRBJ2-5; TRBD2 aligns across 10 bases. Germline CDR1 and CDR2: SGHTA and FQGNSA. This CDR3 is built from 16 residues. J gave up 2 bases and V 5 bases, and 8 bases lay outside the gene matches. The CDR3 nucleotides read TGTGCCAGCAGCCTTAGCGGGAGGAGATCTCAAGAGACCCAGTACTTC. Its protein product is CASSLSGRRSQETQYF.

The genes are TRBV9 and TRBJ2-2; D is unclear. The CDR3 is made up of 15 amino acids. Looked up from germline, CDR1 is SGDLS and CDR2 is YYNGEE. Trimming left V 0 bases short and J 7 bases short, with 13 bases between. The CDR3 DNA reads TGTGCCAGCAGCGTAGAGAGCGCGCGTAACGGGGAGCTGTTTTTT. It codes for CASSVESARNGELFF.

This clonotype has only a few counts. This rearrangement joins TRBV20-1 to TRBJ2-7, with D perhaps matching TRBD1 or TRBD2 (5 bases each). Germline assignment: CDR1 DFQATT and CDR2 SNEGSKA (reference sequence). This CDR3 has 14 residues. Trimming took off 6 bases at V and 2 bases at J, with 17 bases between the two ends. The CDR3 region is CSALRRDVTYEQYF. CDR3 in DNA: TGCAGTGCCCTTCGTCGGGACGTTACCTACGAGCAGTACTTC.

As to this clonotype: An end of the junction differs from the germline gene, which may be a read error. The rearrangement joins TRBV2 to TRBJ2-1; 10 bases agree with TRBD2. This CDR3 comprises 16 residues. CDR1 and CDR2 (germline): SNHLY, FYNNEI. The CDR3 DNA sequence: TGTGCCACCAGTGTCCCTAGCGGGGGAAATTACAATGAGCAGTTCTTC. Translated, it gives CATSVPSGGNYNEQFF. Filled out from reference TRBV2 and TRBJ2-1, the complete variable domain reads EPEVTQTPSHQVTQMGQEVILRCVPISNHLYFYWYRQILGQKVEFLVSFYNNEISEKSEIFDDQFSVERPDGSNFTLKIRSTKLEDSAMYFCATSVPSGGNYNEQFFGPGTRLTVL.

To note about this clonotype: Without the conserved terminal phenylalanine or tryptophan, this CDR3 likely stems from a read error. The chain has TRBV6-1 and TRBJ1-2; D is uncertain. Trimming shortened V by 5 bases and J by 8 bases, and 12 bases separated the two germline ends. This CDR3 contains 12 residues. Germline-derived CDR1 and CDR2 are MNHNS and SASEGT. The CDR3 is CASSLRTGGYTL. The DNA of the CDR3 is TGTGCCAGCAGTCTCCGGACGGGGGGCTACACCCTC.

This chain connects TRBV28 to TRBJ2-5, with D unresolved. This CDR3 comprises 14 residues. Germline values: CDR1 MDHEN, CDR2 SYDVKM. Trimming shortened V by 1 base and J by 5 bases, and 11 bases separated the two germline ends. CDR3 amino acids: CASSLSVGRETQYF. CDR3 nucleotides: TGTGCCAGCAGTTTATCGGTCGGACGGGAGACCCAGTACTTC.

This clonotype was detected once. The chain uses TRBV29-1 and TRBJ2-7; 8 bases match TRBD1. The CDR3 runs 15 residues. CDR1 is SQVTM, CDR2 ANQGSEA, per germline. Losses at the gene ends were 0 bases for V and 1 base for J; bases not matched to a gene: 5. The CDR3: CSVEDSRGQSYEQYF. The CDR3 nucleotides are TGCAGCGTTGAAGATAGCAGGGGGCAATCCTACGAGCAGTACTTC.

V and J are TRBV12-3 or TRBV12-4 and TRBJ1-1; 7 bases are a match to TRBD1. This CDR3 region has 15 residues. The V and J ends lost 6 bases and 2 bases, in that order; junction bases with no gene match: 9. CDR3 in DNA: TGTGCCAGCAGCTACCGACAGGGCGCTAACACTGAAGCTTTCTTT. Its translation: CASSYRQGANTEAFF.

This clonotype was picked up a small number of times. V is TRBV5-1 and J is TRBJ1-1; D gene ambiguous. The germline V and J ends were trimmed by 0 bases and 1 base, with 10 bases remaining between them. Germline CDR1 is SGHRS and CDR2 is YFSETQ. This CDR3 region has 15 residues. The CDR3 DNA follows: TGCGCCAGCAGCTTGGATATAGCGGGGAACACTGAAGCTTTCTTT. Translating it yields CASSLDIAGNTEAFF.

This clonotype has more than one count but fewer than ten. This chain uses TRBV24-1 with TRBJ2-5; D unclear. The CDR3 has 14 residues. Germline V gene data show CDR1 as KGHDR and CDR2 as SFDVKD. Trimming stripped 0 bases from V and 8 bases from J, with 12 bases between. The CDR3: CATSDLRTKDTQYF. CDR3 nucleotide sequence: TGTGCCACCAGTGATTTGAGGACCAAGGATACCCAGTACTTC.